Below are 22 T cell receptor beta chains sequenced from a single sample in a study of blood T cell repertoires in COVID-19. Data came from immunoSEQ multiplex PCR; TCRdb stores just in-frame clones and leaves some out. The sample lists 200,000 to 250,000 clones, around 92% seen once, with 1% to 1.5% in the top ten. Material for sequencing was peripheral blood. The source is a man under 40 with acute or convalescent COVID-19.

J is TRBJ2-5 and V is TRBV24-1, with 8 bases aligning to TRBD2. The CDR3 length is 13 residues. V was pared by 11 bases and J by 3 bases, with 7 bases of the junction left unmatched. CDR1 is KGHDR, CDR2 SFDVKD, per germline. DNA of the CDR3: TGTGCCATTAACGACGGGAGGGAAGAGACCCAGTACTTC. As protein: CAINDGREETQYF.

The chain is built from TRBV29-1 and TRBJ2-1; D is ambiguous. The V gene lost 7 bases and the J gene lost 6 bases, with 19 bases spanning the gap. CDR1 is SQVTM, CDR2 ANQGSEA, per germline. The CDR3 consists of 14 residues. The CDR3 loop reads CSAATRNLFNEQFF. The CDR3 coding sequence is TGCAGCGCCGCGACTCGGAACCTTTTCAATGAGCAGTTCTTC.

The CDR3 sequence is CASSLDGGGKNIQYF. The CDR3 DNA reads TGTGCCAGCAGCCTAGACGGAGGTGGCAAAAACATTCAGTACTTC. The gene calls are TRBV9 and TRBJ2-4, with D possibly being TRBD2 (5 bases). Germline CDR1 and CDR2: SGDLS and YYNGEE. V was cut by 4 bases and J by 3 bases, with 14 bases left in between. The CDR3 totals 15 residues.

This chain uses TRBV11-2 with TRBJ1-2; 10 bases line up with TRBD1. This CDR3 contains 14 residues. Trimming took 0 bases from V and 7 from J; bases not matched to a gene: 2. Germline V gene lookup returns CDR1 SGHAT and CDR2 FQNNGV. Here the CDR3 reads CASSLDRDRGGYTF. In DNA, the CDR3 is TGTGCCAGCAGCTTAGATAGGGACAGGGGTGGCTACACCTTC. The complete variable domain, with remaining parts taken from reference TRBV11-2 and TRBJ1-2, reads EAGVAQSPRYKIIEKRQSVAFWCNPISGHATLYWYQQILGQGPKLLIQFQNNGVVDDSQLPKDRFSAERLKGVDSTLKIQPAKLEDSAVYLCASSLDRDRGGYTFGSGTRLTVV.

J is TRBJ1-4 and V is TRBV4-1, with 7 bases identical to TRBD1. The CDR3 is 15 residues long. The germline CDR1 and CDR2 sequences are MGHRA and YSYEKL. The V and J ends lost 1 base and 7 bases, in that order; junction bases with no gene match: 6. The CDR3 DNA sequence: TGCGCCAGCAGCCAAGCATTGACAGGGCCTGAAAAACTGTTTTTT. Its protein is CASSQALTGPEKLFF.

The J gene is TRBJ1-1, the V gene TRBV5-1; D not resolved. This CDR3 region has 13 residues. The germline V gene encodes CDR1 SGHRS and CDR2 YFSETQ. The V end was cut by 2 bases, the J end by 0 bases, with 5 bases between. Here the CDR3 reads CASSLRVNTEAFF. The CDR3 DNA reads TGCGCCAGCAGCTTACGGGTGAACACTGAAGCTTTCTTT. Complete variable domain (other parts from reference TRBV5-1 and TRBJ1-1): KAGVTQTPRYLIKTRGQQVTLSCSPISGHRSVSWYQQTPGQGLQFLFEYFSETQRNKGNFPGRFSGRQFSNSRSEMNVSTLELGDSALYLCASSLRVNTEAFFGQGTRLTVV.

The chain recombines TRBV6-5 with TRBJ1-5; D call uncertain. CDR3 length: 16 residues. Germline CDR1 MNHEY, CDR2 SVGAGI. With 0 bases removed from V and 9 bases from J, the gap between germline ends came to 18 bases. The CDR3 sequence is CASSYSSHPNIGPQHF. As DNA, the CDR3 is TGTGCCAGCAGTTACTCGAGCCACCCGAATATCGGGCCCCAGCATTTT.

The chain recombines TRBV6-6 with TRBJ2-1; TRBD2 might be the D (6 bases). Trimming removed 0 bases at V and 6 bases at J, with 9 bases between. This CDR3 has 14 amino acids. CDR1 and CDR2 (germline): MNHNY, SVGAGI (reference sequence). This CDR3 reads CASSYSPTSNEQFF. The CDR3 nucleotides read TGTGCCAGCAGTTACTCTCCGACTAGCAATGAGCAGTTCTTC.

This clone was detected only once. The chain employs TRBV14 and TRBJ1-2, with 7 bases aligning to TRBD1. CDR1 and CDR2 (germline): SGHDN, FVKESK. V shed 5 bases, J shed 4 bases, and the junction held 7 bases outside the gene matches. This CDR3 spans 14 amino acids. CDR3: CASSFRQGTYGYTF. CDR3 DNA: TGTGCCAGCAGCTTCCGACAGGGTACCTATGGCTACACCTTC.

This rearrangement joins TRBV29-1 to TRBJ2-7; TRBD1 is a possible D gene (5 bases). The V end lost 2 bases, the J end lost 3 bases, and 14 bases lay between the germline ends. Germline CDR1 SQVTM, CDR2 ANQGSEA. The CDR3 totals 14 residues. For the CDR3, the DNA is TGCAGCGTTGAACCGCAGGGAATCTACTACGAGCAGTACTTC. Translating gives CSVEPQGIYYEQYF.

The table lists this clone with a few counts. The chain couples TRBV4-1 to TRBJ2-7; 9 positions match TRBD1. This CDR3 has 15 amino acids. Germline trimming cut 2 bases from V and 2 bases from J; bases unmatched to any gene: 4. Per germline, CDR1 MGHRA and CDR2 YSYEKL. CDR3 coding DNA: TGCGCCAGCAGCCAAAGGAGGACAGGGGCCTACGAGCAGTACTTC. It is translated as CASSQRRTGAYEQYF.

Only one count was recorded for this clone. The V call is TRBV10-3, the J call TRBJ2-7; TRBD2 might be the D (7 bases). The germline CDR1 and CDR2 sequences are ENHRY and SYGVKD. The V end was cut by 6 bases, the J end by 5 bases, with 20 bases between. This CDR3 is built from 15 residues. As DNA, the CDR3 is TGTGCCATCAGGGGCCTGGGGGGGGCCCTAGACGAGCAGTACTTC. It yields the protein CAIRGLGGALDEQYF.

The chain couples TRBV15 to TRBJ2-7, with 12 bases fitting TRBD1. Trimming at V came to 4 bases and at J to 4 bases, leaving 11 bases not matched to a gene. Germline V CDR1 and CDR2: LNHNV, YYDKDF (reference sequence). This CDR3 comprises 17 residues. The CDR3 DNA reads as TGTGCCACCAGCATACCCGGCGGGACAGGGGGCAGGTACGAGCAGTACTTC. It specifies CATSIPGGTGGRYEQYF.

The chain is built from TRBV5-5 and TRBJ2-7; D might be TRBD1 (6 bases). Germline CDR1 is SGHKS and CDR2 is YYEKEE (reference sequence). V gave up 2 bases and J gave up 5 bases, with 11 bases separating them. The CDR3 is made up of 13 amino acids. The CDR3 coding sequence is TGTGCCAGCAGCTTACAGGGCCCCAACGAGCAGTACTTC. Its translation is CASSLQGPNEQYF.

V and J are TRBV21-1 and TRBJ1-5. TRBV21-1 is designated a pseudogene. This CDR3 is built from 16 residues. The CDR3 loop reads CASSKGEGDSNQPQHF. CDR3 DNA sequence: TGTGCCAGCAGCAAAGGGGAGGGGGACAGCAATCAGCCCCAGCATTTT.

The gene calls are TRBV2 and TRBJ1-1, with a tentative D call TRBD1 (6 bases). Germline assignment: CDR1 SNHLY and CDR2 FYNNEI. The CDR3 is 10 residues long. V was shortened by 10 bases and J by 7 bases, with 10 bases between the two germline ends. CDR3 in amino acids: CATWGHEAFF. CDR3 nucleotides: TGTGCCACCTGGGGGCATGAAGCTTTCTTT.

The chain joins TRBV23-1 to TRBJ2-7, with D possibly matching TRBD1 (5 bases). TRBV23-1 counts as an open reading frame of uncertain function. The ends were cut back, 3 bases at V and 2 bases at J, with 17 bases in the middle. This CDR3 has 16 residues. The CDR3 reads CASSQERTNPTYEQYF. CDR3 bases: TGCGCCAGCAGTCAGGAAAGGACAAACCCCACCTACGAGCAGTACTTC.

CDR3 DNA sequence: TGTGCCAGCAGCTTGCACTTACTCCCGCCAACTAACTATGGCTACACCTTC. It is translated as CASSLHLLPPTNYGYTF. This rearrangement joins TRBV11-2 to TRBJ1-2; D unclear. The V gene lost 3 bases and the J gene lost 0 bases, with 17 bases spanning the gap. This CDR3 has 17 residues. Germline V lookup: CDR1 SGHAT, CDR2 FQNNGV.

This chain connects TRBV2 to TRBJ1-2; 8 positions match TRBD1. Unmatched junction bases numbered 3, after V lost 6 bases and J lost 0 bases. The CDR3 contains 14 residues. Germline values: CDR1 SNHLY, CDR2 FYNNEI. The CDR3 here is CASSSTGANYGYTF. CDR3 sequence (DNA): TGTGCCAGCAGCTCGACAGGGGCTAACTATGGCTACACCTTC.

V gene TRBV19 combines with J gene TRBJ1-2; D may be TRBD1 (5 bases). V lost 8 bases, J lost 4 bases, and 8 bases lay in between. The CDR3 has 11 residues. The germline V gene has CDR1 LNHDA and CDR2 SQIVND (reference sequence). The CDR3 DNA reads TGTGCCAGTTCAGGGCCCTATGGCTACACCTTC. This translates into CASSGPYGYTF.

The V call is TRBV12-3 or TRBV12-4, the J call TRBJ2-2, with D tentatively TRBD1 (6 bases). Trimming cost V 3 bases and J 4 bases, with 6 bases left between them. The CDR3 is 13 residues long. Here the CDR3 reads CASSLTGTGELFF. The CDR3 region has the DNA TGTGCCAGCAGTTTGACAGGCACCGGGGAGCTGTTTTTT.

The V and J genes are TRBV5-1 and TRBJ2-1, with 7 bases aligning to TRBD2. The CDR3 spans 18 residues. The germline V gene has CDR1 SGHRS and CDR2 YFSETQ. J gave up 5 bases and V 0 bases, and 14 bases lay outside the gene matches. As DNA, the CDR3 is TGCGCCAGCAGCTTGGGATTGGGGGGGAATGCCGTCGACAATGAGCAGTTCTTC. Translated, it gives CASSLGLGGNAVDNEQFF. The full variable domain, in which reference TRBV5-1 and TRBJ2-1 provide the parts outside the CDR3, is KAGVTQTPRYLIKTRGQQVTLSCSPISGHRSVSWYQQTPGQGLQFLFEYFSETQRNKGNFPGRFSGRQFSNSRSEMNVSTLELGDSALYLCASSLGLGGNAVDNEQFFGPGTRLTVL.